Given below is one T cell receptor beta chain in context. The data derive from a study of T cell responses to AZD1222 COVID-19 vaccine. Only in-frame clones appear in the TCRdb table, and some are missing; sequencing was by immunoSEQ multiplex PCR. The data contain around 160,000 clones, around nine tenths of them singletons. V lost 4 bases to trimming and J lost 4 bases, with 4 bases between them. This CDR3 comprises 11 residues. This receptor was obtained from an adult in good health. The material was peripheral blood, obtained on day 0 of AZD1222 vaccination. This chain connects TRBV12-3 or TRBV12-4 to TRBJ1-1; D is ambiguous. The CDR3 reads CASSYSTEAFF. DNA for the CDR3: TGTGCCAGCAGTTACAGCACTGAAGCTTTCTTT.